Each of the 19 T cell receptor beta chains below was sequenced from the same sample in a study of blood T cell repertoires in COVID-19. Libraries were prepared by immunoSEQ multiplex PCR; TCRdb keeps only in-frame clonotypes and omits some of them. The data contain approximately 28,000 clones, more than 85% of them singletons. The sequenced sample consisted of peripheral blood. These receptors came from an older woman with COVID-19, enrolled during active disease.

The V and J genes are TRBV28 and TRBJ1-2; 7 bases are a match to TRBD1. CDR1 MDHEN and CDR2 SYDVKM come from the germline V gene. V shed 7 bases and J 8 bases; nucleotides not matched to a gene: 4. The CDR3 is 11 amino acids. CDR3 DNA: TGTGCCAGCAACAGGGGCCTAGGCTACACCTTC. It codes for CASNRGLGYTF.

The chain couples TRBV30 to TRBJ2-7; the D gene is possibly TRBD1 (5 bases). The V gene's germline CDR1 is GTSNPN and CDR2 SVGIG (reference sequence). The CDR3 sequence is 13 residues long. V was shortened by 5 bases and J by 5 bases, with 16 bases between the two germline ends. The CDR3 bases are TGTGCCTGGCGGACAAAGGGGATCCACGAGCAGTACTTC. It translates to CAWRTKGIHEQYF.

DNA of the CDR3: TGTGCCAGCAGCCTCGCTAGCGGGACCGGAGGGACCCAGTACTTC. Its translation: CASSLASGTGGTQYF. The chain employs TRBV3-1 (or the pseudogene TRBV3-2) and TRBJ2-5; 9 bases are a match to TRBD2. Trimming at V came to 4 bases and at J to 7 bases, leaving 10 bases not matched to a gene. The CDR3 covers 15 residues. Germline CDR1 is LGHDT and CDR2 is YNNKEL (reference sequence).

The CDR3 reads CATAGGGYTF. CDR3 DNA: TGTGCCACCGCGGGGGGTGGCTACACCTTC. The chain is built from TRBV28 and TRBJ1-2; the D gene is possibly TRBD1 (5 bases). V dropped 10 bases and J dropped 7 bases, with 10 bases sitting between them. This CDR3 is 10 amino acids long. Germline V gene data show CDR1 as MDHEN and CDR2 as SYDVKM.

This chain connects TRBV14 to TRBJ1-6; TRBD1 matches 10 bases. The CDR3 runs to 14 residues. V lost 4 bases to trimming and J lost 9 bases; unmatched junction nucleotides: 3. The germline gives CDR1 SGHDN, CDR2 FVKESK. The CDR3: CASSRGTGVSPLHF. Here the CDR3 DNA reads TGTGCCAGCAGCCGCGGGACAGGGGTTTCACCCCTCCACTTT.

The gene calls are TRBV2 and TRBJ1-2; D may be TRBD1 (5 bases). The V gene lost 6 bases and the J gene lost 2 bases, with 7 bases spanning the gap. Germline CDR1 and CDR2: SNHLY and FYNNEI. The CDR3 runs to 12 residues. The DNA for the CDR3 is TGTGCCAGCAGGGACACCAACTATGGCTACACCTTC. As protein: CASRDTNYGYTF.

The gene calls are TRBV5-1 and TRBJ1-2; weak D call: TRBD1 (6 bases). The CDR3 covers 13 residues. Trimming took 4 bases from V and 2 from J, leaving 9 bases between them. The germline V gene encodes CDR1 SGHRS and CDR2 YFSETQ. The CDR3 nucleotides are TGCGCCAGCAGCCGACAGGCGAACTATGGCTACACCTTC. Translation: CASSRQANYGYTF.

The chain links TRBV19 to TRBJ2-5, with 7 positions matching TRBD1. CDR1 and CDR2 (germline): LNHDA, SQIVND (reference sequence). V lost 8 bases and J lost 1; bases outside the gene matches: 7. This CDR3 region has 14 residues. The CDR3 is CASQAGTAQETQYF. CDR3 nucleotide sequence: TGTGCCAGTCAAGCCGGGACAGCCCAAGAGACCCAGTACTTC.

In this sample, this clone turned up once. V and J are TRBV7-9 and TRBJ2-6, with D tentatively TRBD2 (5 bases). This CDR3 is 18 amino acids long. Trimming took off 3 bases at V and 2 bases at J, with 17 bases between the two ends. Germline CDR1 reads SEHNR; CDR2 reads FQNEAQ (reference sequence). CDR3 loop: CASSFFPYEGAGANVLTF. CDR3 coding DNA: TGTGCCAGCAGCTTTTTCCCTTATGAGGGAGCTGGGGCCAACGTCCTGACTTTC.

This clone showed up just a few times. This rearrangement joins TRBV28 to TRBJ2-7; D unresolved. From germline, CDR1 is MDHEN and CDR2 SYDVKM. The V end was cut by 2 bases, the J end by 5 bases, with 7 bases between. The CDR3 is made up of 12 amino acids. The CDR3 DNA reads TGTGCCAGCAGTTTAGGCGGAAACGAGCAGTACTTC. Translating it yields CASSLGGNEQYF. The entire variable domain, with the rest obtained from reference TRBV28 and TRBJ2-7, is as follows: DVKVTQSSRYLVKRTGEKVFLECVQDMDHENMFWYRQDPGLGLRLIYFSYDVKMKEKGDIPEGYSVSREKKERFSLILESASTNQTSMYLCASSLGGNEQYFGPGTRLTVT.

This clone was seen only once. The chain links TRBV28 to TRBJ1-1, with no clear D. Germline V lookup: CDR1 MDHEN, CDR2 SYDVKM. The CDR3 contains 14 residues. V lost 8 bases to trimming and J lost 1 base, with 14 bases between them. The CDR3 DNA follows: TGTGCCAGCGGCTCTCCAGGTTGGAACACTGAAGCTTTCTTT. The encoded protein is CASGSPGWNTEAFF.

V is TRBV11-2 and J is TRBJ2-1; D not certain. This CDR3 has 16 amino acids. Trimming left V 1 base short and J 0 bases short, with 10 bases between. Germline assignment: CDR1 SGHAT and CDR2 FQNNGV. In DNA, the CDR3 is TGTGCCAGCAGCTTAGTGGCCAGAATCTCCTACAATGAGCAGTTCTTC. Translation: CASSLVARISYNEQFF.

This clone turned up a few times. The J gene is TRBJ2-7, the V gene TRBV7-6; a possible D gene is TRBD2 (5 bases). Per germline, CDR1 SGHVS and CDR2 FNYEAQ. Deletions cut 1 base from V and 3 bases from J, with 7 bases between. The CDR3 loop spans 13 amino acids. The CDR3 reads CASSLDGNYEQYF. The CDR3, as DNA: TGTGCCAGCAGCTTAGACGGGAACTACGAGCAGTACTTC.

The genes are TRBV6-1 and TRBJ1-5; 7 positions agree with TRBD1. The CDR3 has 17 residues. V was pared by 1 base and J by 0 bases, with 6 bases of the junction left unmatched. Germline V lookup: CDR1 MNHNS, CDR2 SASEGT. CDR3 region: CASSEDRDSLSNQPQHF. The CDR3 DNA sequence: TGTGCCAGCAGTGAAGATAGGGACAGTCTTAGCAATCAGCCCCAGCATTTT.

In its sample, this clone was seen once. V is TRBV7-9 and J is TRBJ1-1; 8 bases match TRBD1. Germline CDR1 SEHNR, CDR2 FQNEAQ (reference sequence). This CDR3 has 15 residues. J gave up 1 base and V 5 bases, and 6 bases lay outside the gene matches. This CDR3 reads CASSLRQGTNTEAFF. The CDR3 DNA reads TGTGCCAGCAGCCTCAGACAGGGGACGAACACTGAAGCTTTCTTT.

CDR3 bases: TGTGCCAGCAGTGAAGCTCCAGCTAGCGGCTCCACAGATACGCAGTATTTT. Translating gives CASSEAPASGSTDTQYF. The V and J genes are TRBV6-1 and TRBJ2-3, with 7 bases matching TRBD2. The CDR3 length is 17 residues. The J segment lost 2 bases and the V segment lost 0 bases, leaving 8 bases of the junction unmatched. Per the germline V gene, CDR1 is MNHNS and CDR2 is SASEGT.

This sequence joins TRBV28 and TRBJ2-2, with 10 bases that match TRBD2. Trimming at V came to 1 base and at J to 4 bases, leaving 3 bases not matched to a gene. Germline assignment: CDR1 MDHEN and CDR2 SYDVKM. The CDR3 runs to 16 residues. CDR3 sequence: CASSLLLAGSTGELFF. The CDR3 DNA follows: TGTGCCAGCAGTTTATTACTAGCGGGAAGCACCGGGGAGCTGTTTTTT.

The V call is TRBV9, the J call TRBJ1-3; possibly TRBD1 for D (5 bases). In germline, CDR1 is SGDLS, CDR2 YYNGEE. V was trimmed by 3 bases and J by 4 bases, leaving 14 bases between them. The CDR3 has 15 residues. The CDR3 DNA sequence: TGTGCCAGCAGCGCCCCCAGGGCATCGGGAAACACCATATATTTT. Its protein product is CASSAPRASGNTIYF.

The J gene is TRBJ2-2, the V gene TRBV27, with 8 bases identical to TRBD1. The CDR3 is 16 amino acids. The V segment lost 5 bases and the J segment 3 bases; nucleotides outside the gene matches: 8. The V gene's germline CDR1 is MNHEY and CDR2 SMNVEV (reference sequence). The CDR3 spells CASSASQGAYTGELFF. CDR3 coding DNA: TGTGCCAGCAGTGCGTCCCAGGGGGCGTACACCGGGGAGCTGTTTTTT.